The 4 T cell receptor beta chains below were found in one sample sequenced in a study of T cell responses to AZD1222 COVID-19 vaccine. TCRdb's copy holds only in-frame clones and misses some; the assay was immunoSEQ multiplex PCR. The sample lists 130,000 to 150,000 clones; under 95% were seen once. Sequences were derived from peripheral blood, sampled 28 days after the second AZD1222 dose. The receptors here all came from an adult who received the AZD1222 COVID-19 vaccine.

V gene TRBV2 combines with J gene TRBJ1-6, with a tentative D call TRBD1 (5 bases). Trimming removed 11 bases at V and 14 bases at J, with 34 bases between. Germline V gives CDR1 SNHLY, CDR2 FYNNEI. The CDR3 runs 17 residues. CDR3 region: CASNLEQAALRGRALHF. The DNA for the CDR3 is TGTGCCTCCAACTTGGAACAGGCGGCATTGCGGGGTCGGGCCCTCCACTTT. Combining the CDR3 with reference TRBV2 and TRBJ1-6 gives the whole variable domain EPEVTQTPSHQVTQMGQEVILRCVPISNHLYFYWYRQILGQKVEFLVSFYNNEISEKSEIFDDQFSVERPDGSNFTLKIRSTKLEDSAMYFCASNLEQAALRGRALHFGNGTRLTVT.

J is TRBJ1-2 and V is TRBV9; D uncertain. CDR3 length: 14 residues. Trimming removed 4 bases at V and 5 bases at J, with 15 bases between. Germline values: CDR1 SGDLS, CDR2 YYNGEE. The CDR3 region is CASSPQEGLYGYTF. In DNA, the CDR3 is TGTGCCAGCAGCCCTCAGGAGGGCCTATATGGCTACACCTTC. Full variable domain (rest looked up from reference TRBV9 and TRBJ1-2): DSGVTQTPKHLITATGQRVTLRCSPRSGDLSVYWYQQSLDQGLQFLIQYYNGEERAKGNILERFSAQQFPDLHSELNLSSLELGDSALYFCASSPQEGLYGYTFGSGTRLTVV.

The V and J genes are TRBV7-9 and TRBJ1-2; 9 bases are shared with TRBD1. Trimming at V came to 5 bases and at J to 3 bases, leaving 4 bases not matched to a gene. The CDR3 is 14 amino acids. Germline CDR1 is SEHNR and CDR2 is FQNEAQ (reference sequence). CDR3 in DNA: TGTGCCAGCAGCGGCGGACAGGGGCACTATGGCTACACCTTC. It specifies CASSGGQGHYGYTF.

The chain employs TRBV6-2 or TRBV6-3 and TRBJ1-4, with D hard to call. V was pared by 2 bases and J by 6 bases, with 7 bases between. The CDR3 runs to 13 residues. Germline CDR1 reads MNHEY; CDR2 reads SVGEGT. CDR3 nucleotide sequence: TGTGCCAGCAGTTACAGGGTAGATGAAAAACTGTTTTTT. Translation: CASSYRVDEKLFF.